The source of this TCR beta chain is a study of blood T cell repertoires in COVID-19 (dated by TCRdb to about 2020). Regarding the research as a whole: Samples from collaborators originated in the United States, Italy and Spain and spanned both the acute and convalescent phases of COVID-19. The samples were drawn from two sources: the first 160 participants of the ongoing ImmuneRACE study, and 1,200 or so subjects contributed by 6 global collaborators. The prospective study material was composed of cDNA or gDNA derived from T cells, B-cell-depleted T cells, or PBMCs. HLA class I and class II types, where available, came from metadata supplied by the sample provider rather than from assay-based typing. Subjects who had been exposed to COVID-19, were actively infected with it, or had recovered from it provided the deeply sampled blood TCRbeta repertoires that made up the dataset. Sample metadata almost always included a de-identified subject ID, COVID-19 status, age in years and sex. A freely available public database, intended as a resource for researchers studying the immune response to SARS-CoV-2, is where the repertoires were released. What the research found in general, with its limitations: How much clinical and demographic metadata was included differed by source and by participant, and the metadata was provided uncurated.

V lost 3 bases and J lost 0 bases, and the count of bases not matched to a germline gene is 6. The CDR3 goes from the cysteine to the phenylalanine over 18 residues. The DNA shown is the 54-base CDR3, in frame from base 1. Reading the germline V gene gives CDR1 MGHRA and CDR2 YSYEKL. Comment on this clone: The antigen it binds to is not known. No clone much larger than this one lies a single base away; base qualities are absent.

Each collaborating institution followed its own protocols to collect whole blood in K2EDTA tubes. For TCRbeta analysis, collaborators shipped samples in one of three forms: frozen whole blood, isolated PBMCs, or DNA extracted from either of those sample types. TCRbeta CDR3 regions were amplified from genomic DNA using the immunoSEQ Assay, a bias-controlled multiplex PCR. In the original analysis: Nucleated cell counts per sample were estimated from amplification of reference gene primers within the assay. To quantify the absolute abundance of each unique TCRbeta CDR3 rearrangement, sequence reads were collapsed and filtered. For each sample, productive Simpson clonality was calculated as the square root of Simpson's diversity index across productive rearrangements. This immuneACCESS table, as held by TCRdb, lists in-frame sequences with V and J called but not all clones. Of the missing ones, under half trace to an unresolved V gene in checked studies; the others have no known cause. V, J and clone size were drawn from that table, and D and trimming were deduced from the DNA. This sample is represented by more than 95,000 clones; 82% of them were singletons. Under 20% of the sample is taken by the ten largest.

The chain is assembled from TRBV4-1 and TRBJ2-1; the junction holds 12 bases that match TRBD2. This clonotype was obtained from an elderly man with acute or convalescent COVID-19. Sequencing input: peripheral blood. The CDR3 protein: CASSQGLAGPFSYNEQFF. Here is the DNA: TGCGCCAGCAGCCAGGGACTAGCGGGCCCCTTCTCCTACAATGAGCAGTTCTTC.